This TCR beta chain was recovered during a study of cytomegalovirus exposure and HLA in healthy donors. General study points: Available immune exposure information covered CMV serostatus only. When a later analysis was performed, an Asian-associated ancestry cluster reportedly had fewer N-insertions than the approximately 690-donor mean. Most of the TCR beta V segments (in an earlier analysis) were productive either about 90% or about 30% of the time.

In the case of this clone: Its target is not known.

V gave up 1 base and J gave up 5 bases, with 11 bases separating them. CDR1 LNHNV and CDR2 YYDKDF come from the germline V gene (reference sequence). The CDR3 runs to 14 residues. With 60 Vbeta and 13 Jbeta primers, the PCR was carried out. Data came from immunoSEQ multiplex PCR; TCRdb stores just in-frame clones and leaves some out. The sample carries over 200,000 clones, about four fifths recorded once. This clonotype originated in a woman in her forties in good health and CMV-seropositive. The chain is built from TRBV15 and TRBJ1-1, with a weak D call TRBD1 (5 bases). Sequences were obtained from PBMCs. CDR3 loop: CATSRVGRGTEAFF. CDR3 sequence (DNA): TGTGCCACCAGCAGAGTGGGGAGGGGTACTGAAGCTTTCTTT.